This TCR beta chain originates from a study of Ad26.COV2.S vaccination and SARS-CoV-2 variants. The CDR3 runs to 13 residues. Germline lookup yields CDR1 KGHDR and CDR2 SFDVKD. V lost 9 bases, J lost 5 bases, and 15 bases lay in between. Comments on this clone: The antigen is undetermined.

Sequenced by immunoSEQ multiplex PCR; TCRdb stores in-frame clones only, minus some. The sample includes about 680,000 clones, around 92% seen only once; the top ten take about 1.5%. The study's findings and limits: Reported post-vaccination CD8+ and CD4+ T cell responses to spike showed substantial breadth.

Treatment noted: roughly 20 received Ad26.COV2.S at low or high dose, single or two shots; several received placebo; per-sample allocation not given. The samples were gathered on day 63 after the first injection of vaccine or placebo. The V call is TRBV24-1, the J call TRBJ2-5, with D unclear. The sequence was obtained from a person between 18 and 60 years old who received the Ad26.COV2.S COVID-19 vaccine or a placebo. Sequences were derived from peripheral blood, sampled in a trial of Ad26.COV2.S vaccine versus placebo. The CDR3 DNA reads TGTGCCACCCAAGGCCGTCCCGGGGAGACCCAGTACTTC. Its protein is CATQGRPGETQYF.